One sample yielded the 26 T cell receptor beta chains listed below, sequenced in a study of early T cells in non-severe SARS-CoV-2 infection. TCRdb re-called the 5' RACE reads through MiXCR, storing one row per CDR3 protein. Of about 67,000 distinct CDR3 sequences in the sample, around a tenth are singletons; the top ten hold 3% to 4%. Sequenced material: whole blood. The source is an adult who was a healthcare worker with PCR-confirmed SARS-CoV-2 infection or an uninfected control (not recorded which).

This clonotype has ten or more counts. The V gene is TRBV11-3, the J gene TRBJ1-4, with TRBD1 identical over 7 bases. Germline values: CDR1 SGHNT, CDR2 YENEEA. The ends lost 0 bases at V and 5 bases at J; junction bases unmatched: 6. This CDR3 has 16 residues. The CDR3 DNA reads TGTGCCAGCAGCTTAGACGTGGACAGGATCAATGAAAAACTGTTTTTT. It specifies CASSLDVDRINEKLFF.

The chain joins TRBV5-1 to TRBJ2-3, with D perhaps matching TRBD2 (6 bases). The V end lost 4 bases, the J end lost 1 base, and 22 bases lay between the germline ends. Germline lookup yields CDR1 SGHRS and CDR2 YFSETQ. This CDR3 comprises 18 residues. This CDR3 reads CASSPLSTSGVGTDTQYF. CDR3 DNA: TGCGCCAGCAGCCCCCTGTCTACCTCGGGAGTAGGCACAGATACGCAGTATTTT.

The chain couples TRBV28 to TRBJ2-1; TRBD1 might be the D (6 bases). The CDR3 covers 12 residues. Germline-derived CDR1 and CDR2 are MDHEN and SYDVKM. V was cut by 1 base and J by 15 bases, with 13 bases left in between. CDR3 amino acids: CASSLLGARLFF. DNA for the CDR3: TGTGCCAGCAGTTTATTGGGGGCCCGGCTGTTCTTC. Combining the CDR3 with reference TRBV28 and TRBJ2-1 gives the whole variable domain DVKVTQSSRYLVKRTGEKVFLECVQDMDHENMFWYRQDPGLGLRLIYFSYDVKMKEKGDIPEGYSVSREKKERFSLILESASTNQTSMYLCASSLLGARLFFGPGTRLTVL.

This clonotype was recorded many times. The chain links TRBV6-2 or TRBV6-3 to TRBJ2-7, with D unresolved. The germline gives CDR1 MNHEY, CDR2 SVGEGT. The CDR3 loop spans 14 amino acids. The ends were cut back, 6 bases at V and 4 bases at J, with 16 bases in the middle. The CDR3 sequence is CASSRSTPQYEQYF. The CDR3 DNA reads TGTGCCAGCAGCCGCTCCACGCCCCAATACGAGCAGTACTTC.

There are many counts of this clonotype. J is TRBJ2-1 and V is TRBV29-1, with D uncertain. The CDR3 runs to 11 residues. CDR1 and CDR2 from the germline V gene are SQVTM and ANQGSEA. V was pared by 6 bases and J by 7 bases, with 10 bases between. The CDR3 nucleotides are TGCAGCGTCGCTTCTACAAATGAGCAGTTCTTC. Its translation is CSVASTNEQFF.

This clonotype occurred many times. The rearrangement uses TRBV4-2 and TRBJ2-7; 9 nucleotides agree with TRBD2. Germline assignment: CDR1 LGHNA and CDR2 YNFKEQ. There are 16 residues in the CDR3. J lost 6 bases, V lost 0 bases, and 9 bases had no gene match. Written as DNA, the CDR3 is TGTGCCAGCAGCCAAGATTTGCGGGGGGGCCGCGCCGAGCAGTACTTC. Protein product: CASSQDLRGGRAEQYF.

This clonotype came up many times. The CDR3 DNA reads TGTGCCTGGAGTGGAGGGAGCAATCAGCCCCAGCATTTT. Translation gives CAWSGGSNQPQHF. The V and J genes are TRBV30 and TRBJ1-5; D unclear. The CDR3 length is 13 residues. The germline V gene encodes CDR1 GTSNPN and CDR2 SVGIG (reference sequence). V lost 1 base and J 1 base, leaving 5 bases between the germline ends.

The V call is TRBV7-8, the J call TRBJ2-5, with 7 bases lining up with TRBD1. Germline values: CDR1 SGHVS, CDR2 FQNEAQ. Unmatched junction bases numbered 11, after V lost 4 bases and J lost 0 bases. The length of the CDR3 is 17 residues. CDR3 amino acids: CASSSLEPGQYQETQYF. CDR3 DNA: TGTGCCAGCAGCTCCCTAGAGCCGGGACAGTACCAAGAGACCCAGTACTTC.

The CDR3 bases are TGTGCCATCAGTGAAAGTGGAGGACAGGGGATCATGAACACTGAAGCTTTCTTT. Its translation: CAISESGGQGIMNTEAFF. This chain links TRBV10-3 with TRBJ1-1; 9 bases are shared with TRBD1. The germline gives CDR1 ENHRY, CDR2 SYGVKD. V was clipped by 3 bases and J by 0 bases; unmatched bases: 11. The CDR3 has 18 residues.

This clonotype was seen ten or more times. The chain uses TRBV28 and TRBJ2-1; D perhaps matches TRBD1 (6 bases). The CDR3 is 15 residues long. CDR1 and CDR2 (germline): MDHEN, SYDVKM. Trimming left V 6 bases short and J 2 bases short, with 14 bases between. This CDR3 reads CASRETGATYNEQFF. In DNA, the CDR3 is TGTGCCAGCAGAGAGACAGGTGCCACCTACAATGAGCAGTTCTTC.

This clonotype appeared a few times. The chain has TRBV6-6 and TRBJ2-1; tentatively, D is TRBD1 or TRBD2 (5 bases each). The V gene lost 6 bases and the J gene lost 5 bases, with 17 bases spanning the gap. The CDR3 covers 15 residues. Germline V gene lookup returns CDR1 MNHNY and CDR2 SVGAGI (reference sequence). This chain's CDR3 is CASRADGGPDNEQFF. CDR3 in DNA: TGTGCCAGCAGGGCAGATGGGGGTCCAGACAATGAGCAGTTCTTC.

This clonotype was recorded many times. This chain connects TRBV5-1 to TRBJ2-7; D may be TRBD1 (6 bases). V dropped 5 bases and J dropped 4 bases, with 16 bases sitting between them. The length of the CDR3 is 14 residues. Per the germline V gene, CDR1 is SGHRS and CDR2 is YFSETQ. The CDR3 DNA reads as TGCGCCAGCAGTGTCTGGGGGCCGACGTACGAGCAGTACTTC. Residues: CASSVWGPTYEQYF.

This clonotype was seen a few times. CDR3 amino acids: CASSPFGYSGRAPEQFF. In DNA form, the CDR3 reads TGTGCCAGCAGTCCCTTCGGTTATAGCGGGAGGGCCCCTGAGCAGTTCTTC. The chain joins TRBV12-3 or TRBV12-4 to TRBJ2-1; 11 positions agree with TRBD2. J lost 9 bases, V lost 5 bases, and 15 bases had no gene match. The CDR3 loop spans 17 amino acids.

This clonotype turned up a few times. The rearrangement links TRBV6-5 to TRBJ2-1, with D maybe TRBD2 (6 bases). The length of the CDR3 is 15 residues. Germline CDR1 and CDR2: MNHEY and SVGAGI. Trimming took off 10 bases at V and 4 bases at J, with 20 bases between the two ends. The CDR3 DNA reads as TGTGCCACCGATCCCGTTGCGGGGAAATACAATGAGCAGTTCTTC. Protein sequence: CATDPVAGKYNEQFF.

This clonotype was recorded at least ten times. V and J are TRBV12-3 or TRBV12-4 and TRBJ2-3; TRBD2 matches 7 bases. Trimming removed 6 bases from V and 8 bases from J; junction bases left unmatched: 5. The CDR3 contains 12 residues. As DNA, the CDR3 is TGTGCCAGCAGCAGAGGCGGGGGTACGCAGTATTTT. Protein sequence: CASSRGGGTQYF.

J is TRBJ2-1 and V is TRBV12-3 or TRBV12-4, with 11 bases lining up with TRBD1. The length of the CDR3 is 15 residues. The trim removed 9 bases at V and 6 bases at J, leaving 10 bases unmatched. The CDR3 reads CASNTGDRGINEQFF. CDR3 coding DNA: TGTGCCAGTAACACTGGGGACAGGGGGATCAATGAGCAGTTCTTC.

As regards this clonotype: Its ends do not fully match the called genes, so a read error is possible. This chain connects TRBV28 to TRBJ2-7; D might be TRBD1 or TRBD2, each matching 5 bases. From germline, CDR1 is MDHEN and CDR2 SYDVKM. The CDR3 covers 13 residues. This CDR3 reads CATTRGSSYEQNF. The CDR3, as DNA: TGTGCCACCACCCGGGGCAGCTCCTACGAGCAGAACTTC.

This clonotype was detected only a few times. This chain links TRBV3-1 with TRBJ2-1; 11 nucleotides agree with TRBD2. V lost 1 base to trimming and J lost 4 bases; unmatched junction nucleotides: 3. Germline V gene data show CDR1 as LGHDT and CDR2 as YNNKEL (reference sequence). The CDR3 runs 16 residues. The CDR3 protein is CASSQGLAGGYNEQFF. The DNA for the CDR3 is TGTGCCAGCAGCCAAGGGCTAGCGGGAGGATACAATGAGCAGTTCTTC.

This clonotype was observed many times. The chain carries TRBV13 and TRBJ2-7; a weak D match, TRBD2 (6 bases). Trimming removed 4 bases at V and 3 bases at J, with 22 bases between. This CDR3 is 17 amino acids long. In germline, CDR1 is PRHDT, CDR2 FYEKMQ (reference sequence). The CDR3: CASSSPQGSGGSYEQYF. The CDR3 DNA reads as TGTGCCAGCAGCTCCCCACAAGGGAGTGGGGGGAGCTACGAGCAGTACTTC.

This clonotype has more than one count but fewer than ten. Here the CDR3 DNA reads TGCGCCAGCAGCTTGGGGGAGCGAAGTGGCTACACCTTC. Translating it yields CASSLGERSGYTF. This sequence joins TRBV5-1 and TRBJ1-2; D gene uncertain. This CDR3 is 13 amino acids long. Germline V lookup: CDR1 SGHRS, CDR2 YFSETQ. Between the trimmed V and J ends, which lost 0 bases and 7 bases, there was a span of 10 bases.

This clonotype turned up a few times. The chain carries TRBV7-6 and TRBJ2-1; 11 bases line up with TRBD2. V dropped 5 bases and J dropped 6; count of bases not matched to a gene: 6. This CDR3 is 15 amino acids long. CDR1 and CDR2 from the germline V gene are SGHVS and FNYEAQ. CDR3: CASSGPGLAANEQFF. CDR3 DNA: TGTGCCAGCAGCGGCCCGGGACTAGCGGCCAATGAGCAGTTCTTC.

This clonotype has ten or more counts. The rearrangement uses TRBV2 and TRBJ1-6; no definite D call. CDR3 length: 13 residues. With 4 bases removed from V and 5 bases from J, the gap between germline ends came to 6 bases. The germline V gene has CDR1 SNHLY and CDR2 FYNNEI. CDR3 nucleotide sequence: TGTGCCAGCAGTGCCAGTGATAATTCACCCCTCCACTTT. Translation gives CASSASDNSPLHF.

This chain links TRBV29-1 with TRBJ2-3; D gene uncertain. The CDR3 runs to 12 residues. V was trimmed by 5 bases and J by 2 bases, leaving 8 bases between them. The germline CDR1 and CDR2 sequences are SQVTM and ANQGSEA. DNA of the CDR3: TGCAGCGTTTTAAATCCCACAGATACGCAGTATTTT. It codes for CSVLNPTDTQYF.

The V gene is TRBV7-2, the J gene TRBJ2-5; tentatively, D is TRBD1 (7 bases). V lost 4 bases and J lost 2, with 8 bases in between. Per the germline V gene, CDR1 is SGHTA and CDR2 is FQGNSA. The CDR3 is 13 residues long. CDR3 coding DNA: TGTGCCAGCAGCTCAGGGGGGCAAGAGACCCAGTACTTC. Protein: CASSSGGQETQYF.

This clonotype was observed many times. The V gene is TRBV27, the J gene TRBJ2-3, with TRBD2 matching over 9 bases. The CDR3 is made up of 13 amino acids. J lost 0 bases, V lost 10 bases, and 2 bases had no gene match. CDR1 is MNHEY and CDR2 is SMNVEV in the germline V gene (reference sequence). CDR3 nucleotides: TGTGCCACCGGACTAGCGAGCACAGATACGCAGTATTTT. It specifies CATGLASTDTQYF.

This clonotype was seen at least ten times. The CDR3 region is CASSKKTAFGEQYF. The CDR3 DNA reads TGTGCCAGCAGCAAGAAAACAGCCTTTGGTGAGCAGTACTTC. The V call is TRBV21-1, the J call TRBJ2-7. TRBV21-1 is classified as a pseudogene. This CDR3 is built from 14 residues.